Given below is one TCR beta chain in context. Per the original data handling: Amplified reference gene primers provided the basis for estimating nucleated cell counts. Clones were read by immunoSEQ multiplex PCR, and TCRdb kept only the in-frame ones, dropping some. V, J and clone size reflect that table, while D and trimming were determined from the DNA. Of 140,000 or so clones in the sample, 88% were seen once. The entry originates in a study of blood T cell repertoires in COVID-19. Study-level information: Both acute and convalescent COVID-19 samples were obtained from the United States, Italy and Spain. The analysed material was cDNA or gDNA that came from T cells, B-cell-depleted T cells, or PBMCs.

The sequenced material came from peripheral blood. The clonotype was recovered from a woman in her forties or fifties with acute or convalescent COVID-19.

The CDR3 reads CASSDGAAGYGYTF. The CDR3 nucleotides read TGTGCCAGCAGTGACGGTGCTGCGGGCTATGGCTACACCTTC. The chain carries TRBV25-1 and TRBJ1-2, with D uncertain. V was shortened by 3 bases and J by 4 bases, with 12 bases between the two germline ends. Germline V gene data show CDR1 as MGHDK and CDR2 as SYGVNS. The CDR3 is made up of 14 amino acids.